This TCR beta chain was documented in a study of blood T cell repertoires in COVID-19. Study-wide background: The study drew acute and convalescent COVID-19 samples from the United States, Italy and Spain. T cells, B-cell-depleted T cells, or PBMCs supplied cDNA or gDNA.

Original data processing: Nucleated cell counts were estimated from reference gene primer amplification. Some clones are missing from TCRdb's copy, which holds only in-frame ones; the method was immunoSEQ multiplex PCR. V and J calls and clone size follow that table, whereas D and trimming were derived from the DNA. The table records around 250,000 clones, around 90% of them present only once. Exposed enrollees encountered a COVID-19 case at some point within 2 weeks before study entry. The CDR3 is 14 residues long. Trimming shortened V by 4 bases and J by 5 bases, and 14 bases separated the two germline ends. Looked up from germline, CDR1 is LNHDA and CDR2 is SQIVND (reference sequence).

The V gene is TRBV19, the J gene TRBJ1-2, with D possibly being TRBD1 (6 bases). The sequence came from a man over 45 who had been exposed to COVID-19. Sequences were obtained from PBMCs or T cells enriched from blood (not recorded which). The CDR3 sequence: CASSTTGLPYGYTF. DNA for the CDR3: TGTGCCAGTAGTACGACAGGCCTTCCTTATGGCTACACCTTC.